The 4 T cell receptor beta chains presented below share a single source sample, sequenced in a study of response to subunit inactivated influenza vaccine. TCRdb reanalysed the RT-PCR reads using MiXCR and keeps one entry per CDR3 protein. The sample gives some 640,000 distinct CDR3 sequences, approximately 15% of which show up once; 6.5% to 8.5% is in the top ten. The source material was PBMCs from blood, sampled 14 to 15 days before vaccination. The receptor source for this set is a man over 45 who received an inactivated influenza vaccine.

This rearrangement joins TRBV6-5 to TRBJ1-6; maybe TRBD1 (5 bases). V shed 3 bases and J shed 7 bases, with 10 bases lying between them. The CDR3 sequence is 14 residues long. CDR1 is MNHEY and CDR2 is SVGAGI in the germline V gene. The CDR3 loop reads CASSYSGPNSPLHF. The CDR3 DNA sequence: TGTGCCAGCAGTTATTCGGGACCAAATTCACCCCTCCACTTT.

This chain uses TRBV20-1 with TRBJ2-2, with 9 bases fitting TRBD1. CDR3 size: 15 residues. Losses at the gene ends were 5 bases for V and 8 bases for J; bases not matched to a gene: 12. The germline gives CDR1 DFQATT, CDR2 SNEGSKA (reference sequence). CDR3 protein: CSADPGQGPRGELFF. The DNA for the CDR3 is TGCAGTGCTGATCCGGGACAGGGCCCGAGGGGGGAGCTGTTTTTT.

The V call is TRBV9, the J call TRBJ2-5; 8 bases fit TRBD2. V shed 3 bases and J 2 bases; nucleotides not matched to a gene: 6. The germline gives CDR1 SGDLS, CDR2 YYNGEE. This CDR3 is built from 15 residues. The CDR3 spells CASSASGGAQETQYF. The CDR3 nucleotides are TGTGCCAGCAGCGCCTCGGGGGGGGCACAAGAGACCCAGTACTTC. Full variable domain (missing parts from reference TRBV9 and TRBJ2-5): DSGVTQTPKHLITATGQRVTLRCSPRSGDLSVYWYQQSLDQGLQFLIQYYNGEERAKGNILERFSAQQFPDLHSELNLSSLELGDSALYFCASSASGGAQETQYFGPGTRLLVL.

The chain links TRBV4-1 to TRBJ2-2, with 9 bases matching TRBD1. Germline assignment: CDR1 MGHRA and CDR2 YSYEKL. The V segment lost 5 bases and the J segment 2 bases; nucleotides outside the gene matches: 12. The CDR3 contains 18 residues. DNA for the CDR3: TGCGCCAGCAGCTTCCCGGGGACAGGGAATTCAAACACCGGGGAGCTGTTTTTT. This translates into CASSFPGTGNSNTGELFF.